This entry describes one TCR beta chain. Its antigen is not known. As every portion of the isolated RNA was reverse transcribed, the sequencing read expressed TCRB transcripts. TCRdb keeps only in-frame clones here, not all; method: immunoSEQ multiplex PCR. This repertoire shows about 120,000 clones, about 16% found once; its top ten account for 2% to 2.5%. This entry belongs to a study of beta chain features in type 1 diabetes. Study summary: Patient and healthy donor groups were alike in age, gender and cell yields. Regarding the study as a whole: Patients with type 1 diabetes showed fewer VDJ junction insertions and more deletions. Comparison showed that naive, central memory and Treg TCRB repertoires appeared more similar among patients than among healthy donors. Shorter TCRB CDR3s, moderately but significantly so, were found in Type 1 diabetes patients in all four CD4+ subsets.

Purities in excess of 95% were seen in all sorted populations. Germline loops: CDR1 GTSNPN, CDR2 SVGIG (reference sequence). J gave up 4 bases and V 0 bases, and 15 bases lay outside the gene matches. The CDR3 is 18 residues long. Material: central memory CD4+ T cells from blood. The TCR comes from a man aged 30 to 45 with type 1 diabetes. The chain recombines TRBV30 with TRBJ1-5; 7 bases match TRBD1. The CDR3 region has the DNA TGTGCCTGGAGTGTGGGCAACAGGGGTGATTTTTGGAATCAGCCCCAGCATTTT. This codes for CAWSVGNRGDFWNQPQHF. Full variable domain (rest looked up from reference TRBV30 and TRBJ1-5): SQTIHQWPATLVQPVGSPLSLECTVEGTSNPNLYWYRQAAGRGLQLLFYSVGIGQISSEVPQNLSASRPQDRQFILSSKKLLLSDSGFYLCAWSVGNRGDFWNQPQHFGDGTRLSIL.